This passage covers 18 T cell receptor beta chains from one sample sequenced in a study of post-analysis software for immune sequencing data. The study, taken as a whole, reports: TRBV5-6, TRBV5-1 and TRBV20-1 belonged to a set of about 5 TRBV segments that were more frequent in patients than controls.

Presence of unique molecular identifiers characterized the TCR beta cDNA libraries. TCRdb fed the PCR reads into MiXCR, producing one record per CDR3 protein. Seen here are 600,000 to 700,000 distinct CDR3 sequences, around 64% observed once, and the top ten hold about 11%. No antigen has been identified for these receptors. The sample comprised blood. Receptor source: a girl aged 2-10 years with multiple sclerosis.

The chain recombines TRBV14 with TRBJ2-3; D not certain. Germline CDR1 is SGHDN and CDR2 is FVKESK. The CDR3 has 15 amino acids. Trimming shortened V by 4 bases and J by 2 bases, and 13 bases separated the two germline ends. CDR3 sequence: CASSRTLGPTDTQYF. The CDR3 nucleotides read TGTGCCAGCAGCCGGACCCTAGGACCCACAGATACGCAGTATTTT.

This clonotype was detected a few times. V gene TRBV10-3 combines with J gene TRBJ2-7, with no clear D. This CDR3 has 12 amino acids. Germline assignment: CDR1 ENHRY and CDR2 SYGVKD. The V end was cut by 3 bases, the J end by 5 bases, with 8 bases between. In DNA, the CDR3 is TGTGCCATCAGTGAAGTAGTCCACGAGCAGTACTTC. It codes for CAISEVVHEQYF.

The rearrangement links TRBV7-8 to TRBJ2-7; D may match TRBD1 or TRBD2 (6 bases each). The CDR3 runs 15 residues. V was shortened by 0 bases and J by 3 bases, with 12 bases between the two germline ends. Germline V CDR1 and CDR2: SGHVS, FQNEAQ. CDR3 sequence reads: CASSLAGGRGYEQYF. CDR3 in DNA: TGTGCCAGCAGCTTAGCGGGGGGCAGGGGCTACGAGCAGTACTTC. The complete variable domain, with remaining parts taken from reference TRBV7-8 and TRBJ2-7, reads GAGVSQSPRYKVAKRGQDVALRCDPISGHVSLFWYQQALGQGPEFLTYFQNEAQLDKSGLPSDRFFAERPEGSVSTLKIQRTQQEDSAVYLCASSLAGGRGYEQYFGPGTRLTVT.

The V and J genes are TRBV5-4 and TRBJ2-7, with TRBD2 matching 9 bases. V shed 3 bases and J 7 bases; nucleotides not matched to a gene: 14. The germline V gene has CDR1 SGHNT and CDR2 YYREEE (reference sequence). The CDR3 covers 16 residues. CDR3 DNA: TGTGCCAGCAGCTCAATAGCGGGGGACGGCTACAATGAGCAGTACTTC. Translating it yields CASSSIAGDGYNEQYF.

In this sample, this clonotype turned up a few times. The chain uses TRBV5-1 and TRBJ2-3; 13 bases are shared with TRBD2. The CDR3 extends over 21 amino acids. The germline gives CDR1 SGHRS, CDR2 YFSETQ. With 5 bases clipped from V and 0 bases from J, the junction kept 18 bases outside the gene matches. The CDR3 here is CASSSTVKLAGGPVSTDTQYF. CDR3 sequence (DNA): TGCGCCAGCAGTTCCACCGTAAAACTAGCGGGAGGGCCCGTAAGCACAGATACGCAGTATTTT. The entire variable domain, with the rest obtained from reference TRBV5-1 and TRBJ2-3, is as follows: KAGVTQTPRYLIKTRGQQVTLSCSPISGHRSVSWYQQTPGQGLQFLFEYFSETQRNKGNFPGRFSGRQFSNSRSEMNVSTLELGDSALYLCASSSTVKLAGGPVSTDTQYFGPGTRLTVL.

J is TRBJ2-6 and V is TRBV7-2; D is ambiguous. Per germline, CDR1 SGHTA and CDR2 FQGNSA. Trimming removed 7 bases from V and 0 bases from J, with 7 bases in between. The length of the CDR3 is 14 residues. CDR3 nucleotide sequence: TGTGCCAGCACTATCAGCTCTGGGGCCAACGTCCTGACTTTC. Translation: CASTISSGANVLTF.

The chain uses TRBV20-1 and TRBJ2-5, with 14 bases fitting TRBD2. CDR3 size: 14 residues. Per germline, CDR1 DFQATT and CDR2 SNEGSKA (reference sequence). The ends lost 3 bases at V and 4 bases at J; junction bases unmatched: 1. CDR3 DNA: TGCAGTGCTAGGACTAGCGGGGGGGCAGAGACCCAGTACTTC. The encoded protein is CSARTSGGAETQYF.

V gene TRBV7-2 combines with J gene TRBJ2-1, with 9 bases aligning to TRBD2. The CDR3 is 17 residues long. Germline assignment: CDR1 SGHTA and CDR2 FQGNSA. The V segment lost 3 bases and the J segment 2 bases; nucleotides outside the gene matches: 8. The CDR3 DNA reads TGTGCCAGCAGCTTCATGGCGGGGGGGGGCCCCTACAATGAGCAGTTCTTC. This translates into CASSFMAGGGPYNEQFF. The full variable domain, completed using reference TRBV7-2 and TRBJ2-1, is GAGVSQSPSNKVTEKGKDVELRCDPISGHTALYWYRQSLGQGLEFLIYFQGNSAPDKSGLPSDRFSAERTGGSVSTLTIQRTQQEDSAVYLCASSFMAGGGPYNEQFFGPGTRLTVL.

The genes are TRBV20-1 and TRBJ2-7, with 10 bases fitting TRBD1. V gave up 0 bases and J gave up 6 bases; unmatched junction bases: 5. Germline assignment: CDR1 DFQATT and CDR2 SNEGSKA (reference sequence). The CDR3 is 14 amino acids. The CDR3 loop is CSARDGDRGGEQYF. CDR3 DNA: TGCAGTGCTAGAGATGGGGACAGGGGCGGCGAGCAGTACTTC.

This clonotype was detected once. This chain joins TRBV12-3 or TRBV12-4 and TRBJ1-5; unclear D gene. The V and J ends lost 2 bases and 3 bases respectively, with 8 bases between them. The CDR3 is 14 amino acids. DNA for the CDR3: TGTGCCAGCAGTTTACGAAGCCCCAATCAGCCCCAGCATTTT. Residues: CASSLRSPNQPQHF.

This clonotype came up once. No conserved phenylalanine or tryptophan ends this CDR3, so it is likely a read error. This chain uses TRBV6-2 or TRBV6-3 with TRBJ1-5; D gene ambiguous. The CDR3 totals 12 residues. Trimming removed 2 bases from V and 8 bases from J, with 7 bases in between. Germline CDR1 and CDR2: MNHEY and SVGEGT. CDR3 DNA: TGTGCCAGCAGTTACCCTCCCAAGCCCCAGCATGTT. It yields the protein CASSYPPKPQHV.

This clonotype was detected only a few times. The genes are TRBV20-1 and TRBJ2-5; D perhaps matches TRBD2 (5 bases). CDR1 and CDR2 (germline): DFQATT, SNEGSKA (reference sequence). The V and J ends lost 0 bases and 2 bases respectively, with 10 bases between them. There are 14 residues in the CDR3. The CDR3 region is CSARDSRGQETQYF. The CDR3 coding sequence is TGCAGTGCTAGAGATTCCCGGGGTCAAGAGACCCAGTACTTC.

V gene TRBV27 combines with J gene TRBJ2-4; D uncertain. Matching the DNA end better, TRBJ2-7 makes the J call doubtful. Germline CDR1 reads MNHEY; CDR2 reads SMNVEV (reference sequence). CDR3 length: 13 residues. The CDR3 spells CASSLSPLYEQYF. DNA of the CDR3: TGTGCCAGCAGTTTATCCCCCCTCTACGAGCAGTACTTC.

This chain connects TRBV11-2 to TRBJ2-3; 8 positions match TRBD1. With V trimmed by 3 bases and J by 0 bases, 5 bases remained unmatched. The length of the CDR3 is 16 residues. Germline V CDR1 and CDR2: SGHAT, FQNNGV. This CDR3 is CASSFEDRVSTDTQYF. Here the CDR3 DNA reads TGTGCCAGCAGCTTTGAGGACAGGGTTAGCACAGATACGCAGTATTTT.

CDR3 in DNA: TGTGCCAGCAGTCCCCGGACTAGCGGGAGCGGGTACGAGCAGTACTTC. Residues: CASSPRTSGSGYEQYF. This rearrangement joins TRBV12-3 or TRBV12-4 to TRBJ2-7; TRBD2 agrees at 13 bases. V lost 5 bases to trimming and J lost 4 bases; unmatched junction nucleotides: 8. The CDR3 consists of 16 residues.

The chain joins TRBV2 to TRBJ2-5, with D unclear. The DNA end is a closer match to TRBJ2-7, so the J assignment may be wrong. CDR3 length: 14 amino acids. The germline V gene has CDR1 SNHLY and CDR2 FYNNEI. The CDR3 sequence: CASSPMGSNYEQYF. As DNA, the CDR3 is TGTGCCAGCAGTCCCATGGGATCTAACTACGAGCAGTACTTC.

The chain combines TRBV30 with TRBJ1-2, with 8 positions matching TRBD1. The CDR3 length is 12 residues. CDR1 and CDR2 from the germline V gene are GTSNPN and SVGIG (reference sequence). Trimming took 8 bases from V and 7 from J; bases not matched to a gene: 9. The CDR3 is CALQGGTIGYTF. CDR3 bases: TGTGCCCTACAGGGGGGAACTATTGGCTACACCTTC.

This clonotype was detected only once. CDR3 protein: CSAKLPGAKNIQYF. In DNA form, the CDR3 reads TGCAGTGCTAAGTTGCCCGGGGCCAAAAACATTCAGTACTTC. The V call is TRBV20-1, the J call TRBJ2-4; D is undetermined. CDR1 is DFQATT, CDR2 SNEGSKA, per germline (reference sequence). V dropped 4 bases and J dropped 1 base, with 11 bases sitting between them. The CDR3 length is 14 residues.